This paragraph covers one T cell receptor (beta chain) sequence. Its antigen is currently not known. This CDR3 is missing its conserved last phenylalanine or tryptophan, likely due to a read error. A constant-region primer and ProtoScript II reverse transcriptase were used to reverse-transcribe TCRbeta-specific cDNA from around 530 ng total RNA. TCRbeta libraries were built with three nested multiplex PCR rounds, a slightly modified ARM-PCR procedure. The first two PCR rounds used multiplex TRBV1-TRBV30 forward primers with a Cbeta reverse primer, each for around 10 cycles. Sample barcodes and Illumina adapters were attached in a final 25-cycle PCR using Deep VentR polymerase. Before sequencing, amplicons of 200-500 bp were purified from gel using a QIAquick gel extraction kit. An Illumina HiSeq 2500 was used to sequence the TCRbeta amplicons with 250-bp paired-end reads. In the source study's methods: Trimmomatic v0.33 was used to quality-trim the reads, and FLASH v1.2.11 was used to merge paired reads so that full CDR3 sequences could be recovered. V, D and J germline segments were assigned to the rearranged TCRbeta sequences using MiGEC v1.2.1b. Clonotype statistics, along with Shannon-Wiener diversity indices, were calculated using VDJtools v1.0.0. To reduce sampling bias, subsequent analyses other than the diversity analysis used only the 250 most abundant clonotypes in each sample. TCRdb redid the processing of the public reads, applying fastp at Q25 and MiXCR, and retained in-frame beta chains. Rows merge per CDR3 protein into single entries with the most common DNA and genes. The V and J calls were determined by TCRdb, not by the authors. Within this sample are more than 85,000 distinct CDR3 sequences, with approximately 78% of them counted one time only. Together, the top ten hold about 20% of the sample.

A distance of 13 bases separates the germline ends of V and J, which lose 7 bases and 0 bases respectively. The CDR3 is 15 amino acids in total, end residues counted. Only the CDR3 DNA is retained, 45 bases long and in frame from the first base. The germline V gene supplies CDR1 SGHAT and CDR2 FQNNGV. The data belong to a study of tumor-infiltrating lymphocytes in primary liver carcinoma (dated by TCRdb to 2016 to 2017). Turning to the overall study: Of the five patients (three men and two women, aged 30 to 69 years), four had hepatocellular carcinoma and one had combined HCC and intrahepatic cholangiocarcinoma. The tumors of the five patients were staged as T1-T3 N0M0, with maximum diameters ranging from roughly 4 to 11 cm. Each sample produced roughly 3.5 to 8 million productive TCRbeta reads, and read depth showed no significant difference between tissue types. Across five regions of each liver tumor, along with adjacent normal tissue and blood, the study brought together TCRbeta repertoire sequencing, expression microarrays and whole-exome sequencing. A total of around 35 specimens from 5 patients, comprising about 25 tumor regions, 5 adjacent noncancerous liver tissues and 5 peripheral blood samples, were covered by TCRbeta repertoire sequencing. Agilent mRNA microarray profiling was performed on the 25 tumor region samples to relate TCRbeta repertoire diversity to the local molecular phenotype. Reproducibility between technical replicate repertoires was high, with correlation coefficients above 0.95 and mean shared-clone rates approximately 0.91.

The study at large found these results: Since the samples were bulk and unsorted, there was no way to compare CD4+ and CD8+ T cell repertoires. Consistent with antigen-driven expansion, pairs of tumor regions showed higher repertoire overlap (mean around 36%) than either tumor-adjacent pairs (around 17%) or tumor-blood pairs (roughly 15%). Because only the TCR beta chain was sequenced and unpaired alpha chains were not captured, true repertoire diversity is likely underestimated. The top 250 clones accounted for a significantly greater share of the repertoire in tumors than in blood (p = 0.039). Only 4 or 5 patients were included in the study, and the authors note that the findings should be validated in a larger study. Only about 8-24% of top clones were present in all five regions of a tumor, suggesting spatial heterogeneity of tumor-infiltrating T cells.

Total RNA and DNA were co-extracted without cell sorting from around 20-30 mg of bulk tissue using the AllPrep DNA/RNA mini kit. Between late 2015 and March 2016, a few patients in China with histopathologically diagnosed primary liver carcinoma had surgical resection. At the time of sampling, the patients were treatment-naive and had chronic HBV infection. Five spatially separated regions were sampled from each tumor: the superior, inferior, left-lateral and right-lateral poles, plus the tumor centre. More than 85% viable tumor cells were found by histology in every tumor sample. Fresh tumor and adjacent tissue pieces were bisected; one half was stored in RNAlater at -80°C, the other sent for histology.

The sample consisted of liver tumor tissue from sampling region 3. The cell subset or site label on this specimen signifies: tumor region T3, left-lateral pole. The receptor was derived from a man aged 35 to 55 with primary liver carcinoma and hepatitis B virus infection. In this chain, TRBV11-2 is recombined with TRBJ2-4; the D segment cannot be called with confidence. The base sequence is TGTGCCAGCACCACTTTGACGGTAGCCAAAAACATTCAGTACTTG. Translation gives CASTTLTVAKNIQYL.